This T cell receptor (beta chain) was obtained from a study of shared clonotypes between healthy human individuals. The germline CDR1 and CDR2 sequences are PRHDT and FYEKMQ (reference sequence). V was pared by 10 bases and J by 3 bases, with 9 bases of the junction left unmatched. The CDR3 spans 14 residues. Deep-level assay runs were performed. Repertoires were generated with immunoSEQ multiplex PCR, while TCRdb's copy carries only in-frame clones and drops some. The sample lists hundreds of thousands of clones, roughly 97% seen once, with 0.055% to 0.07% in the top ten. Researchers partitioned CD4+ cells into CD45RA+ naive and CD45RA-negative memory subsets.

This TCR was sampled from a woman aged 25 to 39 in good health. Sequencing input: naive CD4+ T cells sorted from blood. Noted subset: CD45RA+ positively selected. This chain links TRBV13 with TRBJ2-7, with 10 positions matching TRBD2. As DNA, the CDR3 is TGTGCCACCAGAAAAGCGGGAGGGTTCTACGAGCAGTACTTC. Translated, it gives CATRKAGGFYEQYF.